The clone carrying this TCR beta chain was detected once. V lost 1 base and J lost 4, with 7 bases in between. This CDR3 comprises 13 residues. CDR1 LGHDT and CDR2 YNNKEL come from the germline V gene (reference sequence). The table came from immunoSEQ multiplex PCR; TCRdb's copy has only in-frame clones and leaves some out. This repertoire shows around 58,000 clones, roughly 91% found once; its top ten account for around 10%. The data derive from a study of blood T cell repertoires in COVID-19. Study overall: The United States, Italy and Spain were the sources of the acute and convalescent COVID-19 samples.

Participants came from roughly 23 US areas, aged about 18 to 89 years. Clinical history as reported by participants underpinned cohort assignment. Recovered status in Cohort 3 required two negative PCRs, clearance, or symptom resolution. This receptor was obtained from a woman aged 40-49 years who had recovered from COVID-19. This rearrangement joins TRBV3-1 (or the pseudogene TRBV3-2) to TRBJ2-5; D ambiguous. The sample taken for sequencing was PBMCs or T cells enriched from blood (not recorded which). The CDR3 reads CASSQGSSETQYF. CDR3 in DNA: TGTGCCAGCAGCCAAGGTTCTTCAGAGACCCAGTACTTC.